This entry lists 26 T cell receptor beta chains sequenced from one sample in a study. TCRdb itself ran the RT-PCR reads through MiXCR, one entry per CDR3 protein. The table lists approximately 720,000 distinct CDR3 sequences, 14% of them singletons, with 3% to 4.5% in the top ten. The sample comprised memory CD4+ T cells from blood. These receptors were collected from a female donor in good health, serving as a healthy control.

There are a few counts of this clonotype. The chain joins TRBV6-2 or TRBV6-3 to TRBJ2-2; 7 positions match TRBD2. The CDR3 spans 16 residues. The J segment lost 2 bases and the V segment lost 8 bases, leaving 11 bases of the junction unmatched. Germline-derived CDR1 and CDR2 are MNHEY and SVGEGT. The CDR3 sequence: CASFLSGAGNTGELFF. DNA of the CDR3: TGTGCCAGCTTCCTGAGCGGGGCCGGTAACACCGGGGAGCTGTTTTTT.

Points on this clonotype: A much bigger clone sits one base away, suggesting this may be a read error. The CDR3 end shows no conserved phenylalanine or tryptophan, and so a read error is likely. This chain uses TRBV4-3 with TRBJ1-1, with 7 bases identical to TRBD1. The CDR3 is made up of 14 amino acids. Per germline, CDR1 LGHNA and CDR2 YSLEER. Unmatched junction bases numbered 6, after V lost 1 base and J lost 7 bases. CDR3 DNA: TGCGCCAGCAGCCAAGTTGGCAGGGGGTATGAAGCTTTCTCT. Translated, it gives CASSQVGRGYEAFS.

Many counts were recorded for this clonotype. The chain has TRBV5-5 and TRBJ1-2; 7 bases map to TRBD1. Per germline, CDR1 SGHKS and CDR2 YYEKEE (reference sequence). This CDR3 comprises 13 residues. Germline trimming cut 4 bases from V and 4 bases from J; bases unmatched to any gene: 4. For the CDR3, the DNA is TGTGCCAGCAGCGAGACAGGGATCTATGGCTACACCTTC. It translates to CASSETGIYGYTF.

The V gene is TRBV11-1, the J gene TRBJ2-2, with D unresolved. The ends were cut back, 5 bases at V and 5 bases at J, with 18 bases in the middle. The CDR3 sequence is 16 residues long. Per germline, CDR1 SGHAT and CDR2 FQDESV (reference sequence). CDR3 sequence reads: CASSLSGRAWTGELFF. The CDR3 bases are TGTGCCAGCAGCCTTAGTGGTAGGGCCTGGACCGGGGAGCTGTTTTTT.

This clonotype was counted only a few times. The chain recombines TRBV4-3 with TRBJ1-1; D is uncertain. Per the germline V gene, CDR1 is LGHNA and CDR2 is YSLEER. V was shortened by 1 base and J by 3 bases, with 6 bases between the two germline ends. The CDR3 runs to 13 residues. CDR3 DNA: TGCGCCAGCAGCCAAGCCCCCTACACTGAAGCTTTCTTT. It codes for CASSQAPYTEAFF.

This clonotype turned up a few times. V is TRBV5-6 and J is TRBJ1-5, with 7 bases fitting TRBD1. Germline-derived CDR1 and CDR2 are SGHDT and YYEEEE. The CDR3 contains 13 residues. Trimming at V came to 4 bases and at J to 7 bases, leaving 5 bases not matched to a gene. The CDR3, as DNA: TGTGCCAGCAGCCCCGGACAGGAACAGCCCCAGCATTTT. The encoded protein is CASSPGQEQPQHF.

This clonotype has just a few counts. The genes are TRBV12-3 or TRBV12-4 and TRBJ2-1; TRBD2 aligns across 10 bases. This CDR3 contains 15 residues. Losses at the gene ends were 10 bases for V and 4 bases for J; bases not matched to a gene: 10. The DNA for the CDR3 is TGTGCCACCACGCCGGGACTAGCGCGTTACAATGAGCAGTTCTTC. Translating it yields CATTPGLARYNEQFF.

Regarding this clonotype: One end of the junction is discordant with germline, which a read error may explain. In nucleotides, the CDR3 is TGTGCCAGCAGCTTGGAAGGGACTAGAACTTTT. Translating gives CASSLEGTRTF. This chain links TRBV5-6 with TRBJ2-3, with 8 bases identical to TRBD2. The CDR3 loop spans 11 amino acids. Germline CDR1 reads SGHDT; CDR2 reads YYEEEE. Full variable domain (outside the CDR3, taken from reference TRBV5-6 and TRBJ2-3): DAGVTQSPTHLIKTRGQQVTLRCSPKSGHDTVSWYQQALGQGPQFIFQYYEEEERQRGNFPDRFSGHQFPNYSSELNVNALLLGDSALYLCASSLEGTRTFGPGTRLTVL.

Many counts were recorded for this clonotype. V usage is TRBV27 and J usage is TRBJ2-2; D is undetermined. Germline assignment: CDR1 MNHEY and CDR2 SMNVEV (reference sequence). The CDR3 runs to 12 residues. V lost 4 bases and J 6 bases, leaving 6 bases between the germline ends. CDR3 DNA: TGTGCCAGCAGTTCATTGTCCGGGGAGCTGTTTTTT. This sequence encodes CASSSLSGELFF.

The chain couples TRBV20-1 to TRBJ2-2; D ambiguous. The CDR3 sequence is 14 residues long. With 3 bases removed from V and 2 bases from J, the gap between germline ends came to 10 bases. Germline lookup yields CDR1 DFQATT and CDR2 SNEGSKA (reference sequence). The CDR3 sequence is CSASGSSNTGELFF. CDR3 coding DNA: TGCAGTGCTAGTGGTAGCAGTAACACCGGGGAGCTGTTTTTT.

The gene calls are TRBV4-2 and TRBJ2-7, with D possibly being TRBD2 (5 bases). Germline values: CDR1 LGHNA, CDR2 YNFKEQ. V was trimmed by 0 bases and J by 3 bases, leaving 12 bases between them. This CDR3 comprises 15 residues. The CDR3 sequence: CASSQDYAGNYEQYF. For the CDR3, the DNA is TGTGCCAGCAGCCAAGATTACGCCGGGAACTACGAGCAGTACTTC.

The chain recombines TRBV7-2 with TRBJ1-2, with 7 bases matching TRBD1. The ends lost 5 bases at V and 2 bases at J; junction bases unmatched: 5. The CDR3 has 14 amino acids. Per germline, CDR1 SGHTA and CDR2 FQGNSA. The CDR3 here is CASSRPTGNYGYTF. The DNA for the CDR3 is TGTGCCAGCAGCCGCCCGACAGGGAACTATGGCTACACCTTC.

The CDR3 nucleotides read TGTGCCTGGAGAGCGGGAGGCCCCGCCGGGGAGCTGTTTTTT. This sequence encodes CAWRAGGPAGELFF. This chain uses TRBV30 with TRBJ2-2; 9 bases fit TRBD2. CDR1 and CDR2 (germline): GTSNPN, SVGIG (reference sequence). Trimming took 3 bases from V and 6 from J; bases not matched to a gene: 5. The CDR3 has 14 amino acids.

This clonotype showed up just a few times. The chain couples TRBV7-2 to TRBJ2-7; D may be TRBD2 (6 bases). CDR3 length: 16 amino acids. V lost 5 bases, J lost 2 bases, and 19 bases lay in between. Germline-derived CDR1 and CDR2 are SGHTA and FQGNSA. In DNA, the CDR3 is TGTGCCAGCAGCCTACAAAGCGGCGGGATCCCCTACGAGCAGTACTTC. Its translation is CASSLQSGGIPYEQYF.

The V gene is TRBV5-5, the J gene TRBJ1-5; the D is unclear. The V gene's germline CDR1 is SGHKS and CDR2 YYEKEE (reference sequence). The CDR3 spans 15 residues. Trimming removed 0 bases at V and 4 bases at J, with 11 bases between. Here the CDR3 DNA reads TGTGCCAGCAGCTTGGGGTTTGAACAGAATCAGCCCCAGCATTTT. Encoded protein: CASSLGFEQNQPQHF. The full variable domain, rest sourced from reference TRBV5-5 and TRBJ1-5, is DAGVTQSPTHLIKTRGQQVTLRCSPISGHKSVSWYQQVLGQGPQFIFQYYEKEERGRGNFPDRFSARQFPNYSSELNVNALLLGDSALYLCASSLGFEQNQPQHFGDGTRLSIL.

This clonotype was observed at least ten times. This chain joins TRBV12-3 or TRBV12-4 and TRBJ1-5; TRBD1 aligns across 7 bases. CDR3 length: 13 amino acids. The trim removed 5 bases at V and 5 bases at J, leaving 3 bases unmatched. The CDR3 DNA reads TGTGCCAGCAGTCCTACAGGGGATCAGCCCCAGCATTTT. It specifies CASSPTGDQPQHF.

Many counts were recorded for this clonotype. This chain connects TRBV5-1 to TRBJ2-1, with 11 bases identical to TRBD1. Losses at the gene ends were 4 bases for V and 0 bases for J; bases not matched to a gene: 9. The germline V gene has CDR1 SGHRS and CDR2 YFSETQ. The CDR3 runs 18 residues. CDR3 nucleotide sequence: TGCGCCAGCAGCCGCGGGACAGGGGGTGGAAGCTCCTACAATGAGCAGTTCTTC. This sequence encodes CASSRGTGGGSSYNEQFF.

J is TRBJ1-1 and V is TRBV15; D gene uncertain. Between the trimmed V and J ends, which lost 1 base and 1 base, there was a span of 10 bases. The germline V gene has CDR1 LNHNV and CDR2 YYDKDF (reference sequence). The CDR3 has 15 residues. CDR3 sequence: CATSRGNRPNTEAFF. The CDR3 DNA is TGTGCCACCAGCAGAGGTAACCGACCGAACACTGAAGCTTTCTTT.

The J gene is TRBJ2-1, the V gene TRBV12-3 or TRBV12-4; 10 positions match TRBD1. CDR3 length: 14 residues. Trimming removed 6 bases from V and 9 bases from J; junction bases left unmatched: 8. The CDR3 loop is CASRPGTGAFEQFF. CDR3 sequence (DNA): TGTGCCAGCAGACCGGGGACAGGGGCGTTTGAGCAGTTCTTC.

This clonotype was observed at least ten times. J is TRBJ2-2 and V is TRBV20-1; D is uncertain. CDR3 length: 10 residues. Trimming took off 2 bases at V and 8 bases at J, with 3 bases between the two ends. Germline V CDR1 and CDR2: DFQATT, SNEGSKA (reference sequence). The CDR3 spells CSARFGELFF. CDR3 nucleotides: TGCAGTGCTAGATTTGGGGAGCTGTTTTTT.

This chain uses TRBV13 with TRBJ2-2; possibly TRBD1 or TRBD2 for D (6 bases each). The CDR3 is 17 amino acids. The V and J ends lost 5 bases and 0 bases respectively, with 16 bases between them. The germline V gene encodes CDR1 PRHDT and CDR2 FYEKMQ (reference sequence). The chain's CDR3 is CASSPPGVAANTGELFF. In nucleotides, the CDR3 is TGTGCCAGCAGCCCCCCAGGGGTAGCGGCGAACACCGGGGAGCTGTTTTTT.

This clonotype was picked up many times. The chain joins TRBV4-3 to TRBJ1-2; TRBD1 agrees at 7 bases. CDR3 size: 17 residues. Germline CDR1 is LGHNA and CDR2 is YSLEER. V was clipped by 0 bases and J by 2 bases; unmatched bases: 9. CDR3 residues: CASSQEFSWDSNYGYTF. The CDR3 DNA is TGCGCCAGCAGCCAAGAATTTAGTTGGGACAGCAACTATGGCTACACCTTC.

This chain joins TRBV12-3 or TRBV12-4 and TRBJ2-4; 7 positions agree with TRBD1. Trimming cost V 4 bases and J 8 bases; bases outside gene matches: 5. This CDR3 comprises 13 residues. This chain's CDR3 is CASSSTGQHIQYF. The CDR3 DNA follows: TGTGCCAGCAGTTCGACGGGACAGCACATTCAGTACTTC.

The rearrangement uses TRBV6-1 and TRBJ2-5, with D unresolved. This CDR3 contains 14 residues. The germline V gene has CDR1 MNHNS and CDR2 SASEGT. Trimming took 1 base from V and 5 from J, leaving 11 bases between them. The CDR3 DNA reads TGTGCCAGCAGTGAAGTTACCACCAGGGAGACCCAGTACTTC. This codes for CASSEVTTRETQYF.

This clonotype appeared many times. Relative to the germline gene, one junction end is altered; a read error may explain this. This chain joins TRBV7-2 and TRBJ2-3; no clear D gene. CDR1 SGHTA and CDR2 FQGNSA come from the germline V gene. This CDR3 comprises 14 residues. CDR3 residues: CASSLVLGTDTQYF. The CDR3 DNA sequence: TGCGCCAGCAGCTTGGTTCTGGGAACAGATACGCAGTATTTT.

The table lists this clonotype with a few counts. A read error may account for a junction end that differs from germline. The V call is TRBV6-2 or TRBV6-3, the J call TRBJ1-2; unclear D gene. CDR3 length: 13 residues. Germline V gene data show CDR1 as MNHEY and CDR2 as SVGEGT. CDR3 loop: CASSDGGGWYNTF. Written as DNA, the CDR3 is TGTGCCAGCAGCGACGGCGGAGGGTGGTATAACACATTC.